The next 7 T cell receptor beta chains were all read from a single sample in a study of technical replicates of blood from a few donors. The protocol was immunoSEQ multiplex PCR, while the TCRdb copy is restricted to in-frame clones and leaves out a portion. The data contain 75,000 to 95,000 clones, 85% to 95% of them singletons. The material sequenced was T cells isolated from PBMCs. The receptors here all came from a human donor in good health.

The genes are TRBV11-1 and TRBJ2-1; 9 positions match TRBD1. This CDR3 region has 15 residues. The germline gives CDR1 SGHAT, CDR2 FQDESV (reference sequence). The V segment lost 5 bases and the J segment 4 bases; nucleotides outside the gene matches: 6. CDR3 sequence: CASSQTGQGYNEQFF. The CDR3 DNA sequence: TGTGCCAGCAGCCAAACGGGACAGGGATACAATGAGCAGTTCTTC.

This chain joins TRBV30 and TRBJ2-7, with 14 bases identical to TRBD2. After removal of 3 bases from V and 4 bases from J, the junction contained 8 bases not matched to a gene. The CDR3 has 16 amino acids. Germline V gene lookup returns CDR1 GTSNPN and CDR2 SVGIG (reference sequence). The CDR3 loop is CAWRMGRTSGGYEQYF. In DNA form, the CDR3 reads TGTGCCTGGAGGATGGGACGGACTAGCGGGGGGTACGAGCAGTACTTC.

This chain joins TRBV4-2 and TRBJ2-7, with no clear D. With 6 bases removed from V and 0 bases from J, the gap between germline ends came to 9 bases. This CDR3 contains 13 residues. Germline values: CDR1 LGHNA, CDR2 YNFKEQ. The CDR3 bases are TGTGCCAGCAGATCAACAGACTCCTACGAGCAGTACTTC. Translation gives CASRSTDSYEQYF.

The chain couples TRBV30 to TRBJ2-1; 7 positions match TRBD1. V was clipped by 8 bases and J by 6 bases; unmatched bases: 16. The CDR3 contains 15 residues. The germline gives CDR1 GTSNPN, CDR2 SVGIG (reference sequence). Here the CDR3 DNA reads TGTGCCAGCCTTAGGGGGCCCCCAAAAGGCAATGAGCAGTTCTTC. Its translation: CASLRGPPKGNEQFF.

This clone was seen once. This chain links TRBV25-1 with TRBJ1-6, with a possible D match to TRBD1 (6 bases). With 6 bases removed from V and 7 bases from J, the gap between germline ends came to 7 bases. Germline V CDR1 and CDR2: MGHDK, SYGVNS. CDR3 size: 12 residues. In nucleotides, the CDR3 is TGTGCCAGCAGAGGACAGAATTCACCCCTCCACTTT. This codes for CASRGQNSPLHF. Full variable domain (outside the CDR3, taken from reference TRBV25-1 and TRBJ1-6): EADIYQTPRYLVIGTGKKITLECSQTMGHDKMYWYQQDPGMELHLIHYSYGVNSTEKGDLSSESTVSRIRTEHFPLTLESARPSHTSQYLCASRGQNSPLHFGNGTRLTVT.

The chain couples TRBV6-4 to TRBJ2-5; D is undetermined. Trimming took off 1 base at V and 7 bases at J, with 7 bases between the two ends. This CDR3 has 12 residues. Germline values: CDR1 MRHNA, CDR2 SNTAGT. The CDR3 is CASSDFGGTQYF. CDR3 bases: TGTGCCAGCAGTGACTTCGGTGGGACCCAGTACTTC.

The chain employs TRBV10-3 and TRBJ2-3; 8 bases match TRBD2. After removal of 2 bases from V and 4 bases from J, the junction contained 14 bases not matched to a gene. CDR1 and CDR2 from the germline V gene are ENHRY and SYGVKD. The CDR3 length is 18 residues. CDR3 DNA sequence: TGTGCCATCAGTGAGCTGTCCCCGCGCGGGGGGAACGCAGATACGCAGTATTTT. Protein product: CAISELSPRGGNADTQYF.